This record looks at one T cell receptor beta chain sequence and its context. Its specificity is unknown. Treatment: approximately nine-day PBMC culture with coronavirus spike peptide pools or control peptides (ViraFEST assay). This specimen belongs to a study of vaccination and CD4 T cells after COVID-19. Across the study: Collection of post-vaccine samples followed dose two by a median approximately 69 days, spanning a range of 14 to 241. For control cultures, the treatment was a CEFX pool, an HIV-1 Nef pool, or no peptide.

V lost 4 bases and J lost 3, with 9 bases in between. Germline CDR1 and CDR2: KGHSH and LQKENI. There are 13 residues in the CDR3. Once obtained from cultured CD4+ T cells, the DNA was sequenced using the Oncomine TCR Beta short-read assay. TCRdb used MiXCR to reprocess the PCR reads, holding one entry per CDR3 protein. The sample shows 17,000 or so distinct CDR3 sequences, more than 40% of them seen only once. The TCR was taken from a human donor who had recovered from COVID-19. This material consisted of CD4+ T cells from blood, cultured in vitro, taken before SARS-CoV-2 vaccination. The chain joins TRBV18 to TRBJ1-1; a weak D match, TRBD1 (6 bases). This chain's CDR3 is CASSLYRDTEAFF. The CDR3 nucleotides read TGTGCCAGCTCACTCTACAGGGACACTGAAGCTTTCTTT.